Here is one T cell receptor beta chain with its context. The data were taken from a study of blood T cell repertoires in COVID-19. The data were produced by immunoSEQ multiplex PCR, yet TCRdb's version contains in-frame clones alone and is incomplete. The sample consists of some 400,000 clones, 85% to 90% of them appearing once. This CDR3 is 18 amino acids long. Trimming removed 5 bases at V and 1 base at J, with 18 bases between. In germline, CDR1 is MDHEN, CDR2 SYDVKM. This receptor was taken from a human donor in a cohort sampled during active COVID-19. This chain uses TRBV28 with TRBJ2-6, with D possibly matching TRBD2 (6 bases). The specimen sequenced was peripheral blood. The CDR3 protein is CASSPGFGGRSGANVLTF. In nucleotides, the CDR3 is TGTGCCAGCAGTCCTGGTTTCGGAGGGAGATCTGGGGCCAACGTCCTGACTTTC.